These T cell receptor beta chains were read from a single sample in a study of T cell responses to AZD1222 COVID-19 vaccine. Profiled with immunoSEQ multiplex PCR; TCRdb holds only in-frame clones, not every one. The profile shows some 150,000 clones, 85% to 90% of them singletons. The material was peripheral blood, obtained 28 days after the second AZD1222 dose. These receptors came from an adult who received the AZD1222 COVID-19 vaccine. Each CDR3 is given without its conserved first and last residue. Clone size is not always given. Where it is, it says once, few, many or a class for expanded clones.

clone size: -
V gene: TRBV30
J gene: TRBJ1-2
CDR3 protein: AWSVGQSNYGYT

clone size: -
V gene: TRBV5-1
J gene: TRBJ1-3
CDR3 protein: ASSLEGSGNTIY

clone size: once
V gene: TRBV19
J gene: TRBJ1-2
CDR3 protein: ASGRDRGSYGYT

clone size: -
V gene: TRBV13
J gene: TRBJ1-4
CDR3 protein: ASSLKVNEKLF

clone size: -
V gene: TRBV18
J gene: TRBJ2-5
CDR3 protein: ASSPRTEETQY

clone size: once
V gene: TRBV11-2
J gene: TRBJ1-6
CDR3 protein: ASSLVGSPLH

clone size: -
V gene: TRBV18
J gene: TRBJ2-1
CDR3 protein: ASSPGERGGLNEQF

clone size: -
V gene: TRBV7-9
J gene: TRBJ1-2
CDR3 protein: ASSLVSGQDGYT

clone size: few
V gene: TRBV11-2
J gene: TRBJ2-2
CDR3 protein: ASSPDPGELF

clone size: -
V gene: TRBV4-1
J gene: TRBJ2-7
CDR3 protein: ASSQEKASDGQY

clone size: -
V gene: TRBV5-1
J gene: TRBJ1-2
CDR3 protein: ASSVADGYGYT

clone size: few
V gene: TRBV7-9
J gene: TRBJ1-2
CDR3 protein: ASRSDRNYGYT

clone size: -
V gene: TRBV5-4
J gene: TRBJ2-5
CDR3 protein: ASRLTGGETQY

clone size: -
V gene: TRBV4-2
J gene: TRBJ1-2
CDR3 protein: ASSPEGGGNNYGYT

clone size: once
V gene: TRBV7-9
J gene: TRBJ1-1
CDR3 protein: ASSFSENTEAF

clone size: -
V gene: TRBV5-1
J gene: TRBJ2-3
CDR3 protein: ASSAGNPTDTQY

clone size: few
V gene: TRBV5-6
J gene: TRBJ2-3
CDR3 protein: ASRETGDRDTQY